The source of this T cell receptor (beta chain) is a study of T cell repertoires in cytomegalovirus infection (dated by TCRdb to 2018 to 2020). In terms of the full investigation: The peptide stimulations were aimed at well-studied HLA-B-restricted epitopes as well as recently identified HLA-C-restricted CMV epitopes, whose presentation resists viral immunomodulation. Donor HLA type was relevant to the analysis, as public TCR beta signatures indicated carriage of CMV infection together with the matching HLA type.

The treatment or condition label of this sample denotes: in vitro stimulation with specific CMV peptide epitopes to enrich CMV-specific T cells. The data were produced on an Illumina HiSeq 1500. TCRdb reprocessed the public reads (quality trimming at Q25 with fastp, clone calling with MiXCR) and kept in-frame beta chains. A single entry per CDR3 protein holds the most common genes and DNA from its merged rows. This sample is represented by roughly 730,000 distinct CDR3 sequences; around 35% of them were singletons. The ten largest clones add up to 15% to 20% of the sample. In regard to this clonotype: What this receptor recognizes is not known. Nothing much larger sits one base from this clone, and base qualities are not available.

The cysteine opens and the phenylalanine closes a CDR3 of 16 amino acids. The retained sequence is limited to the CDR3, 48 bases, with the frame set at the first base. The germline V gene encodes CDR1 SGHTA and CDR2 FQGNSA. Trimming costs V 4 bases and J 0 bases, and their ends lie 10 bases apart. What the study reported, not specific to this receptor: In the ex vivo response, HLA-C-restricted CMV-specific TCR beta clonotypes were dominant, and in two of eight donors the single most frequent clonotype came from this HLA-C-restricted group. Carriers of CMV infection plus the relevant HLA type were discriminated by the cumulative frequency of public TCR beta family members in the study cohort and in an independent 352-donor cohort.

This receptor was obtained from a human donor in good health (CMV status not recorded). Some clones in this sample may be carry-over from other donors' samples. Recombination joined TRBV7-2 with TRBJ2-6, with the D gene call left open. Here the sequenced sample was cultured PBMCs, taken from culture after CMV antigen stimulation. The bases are TGTGCCAGCAGCTCAGGCGCCCTCTCTGGGGCCAACGTCCTGACTTTC. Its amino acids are CASSSGALSGANVLTF.